These T cell receptor beta chains were read from a single sample in a study of blood T cell repertoires in COVID-19. Sequencing used immunoSEQ multiplex PCR; TCRdb keeps in-frame clones, though not all of them. The data show approximately 270,000 clones, 80% to 90% seen once. Sample: PBMCs or T cells enriched from blood (not recorded which). The receptors here all came from a woman aged 50 to 60 who had recovered from COVID-19. Both conserved end residues are part of each CDR3. D genes are given only for firm matches. Clone size is not always given. Where it is, it says once, few, many or a class for expanded clones.

J: TRBJ2-3; D: NA; size: many; V: TRBV28; CDR3: CASSLGAGKDGTDTQYF; DNA: TGTGCCAGCAGTTTAGGGGCGGGAAAGGATGGAACAGATACGCAGTATTTT
J: TRBJ2-7; D: TRBD1; size: NA; V: TRBV5-1; CDR3: CASSLPGTGAEQYF; DNA: TGCGCCAGCAGCCTTCCCGGGACAGGGGCCGAGCAGTACTTC
J: TRBJ2-7; D: NA; size: NA; V: TRBV10-3; CDR3: CAGSWGVGYEQYF; DNA: TGTGCCGGCTCCTGGGGAGTGGGGTACGAGCAGTACTTC
J: TRBJ2-1; D: NA; size: NA; V: TRBV7-9; CDR3: CASSLLALAQKVQFF; DNA: TGTGCCAGCAGCTTATTAGCACTAGCACAGAAAGTACAGTTCTTC
J: TRBJ2-5; D: NA; size: NA; V: TRBV3-1/TRBV3-2; CDR3: CASSQDTESARPQYF; DNA: TGTGCCAGCAGCCAAGACACAGAATCAGCACGGCCCCAGTACTTC
J: TRBJ2-4; D: TRBD2; size: NA; V: TRBV3-1/TRBV3-2; CDR3: CASSQRSPSGENIQYF; DNA: TGTGCCAGCAGCCAACGTTCGCCTAGCGGGGAAAACATTCAGTACTTC
J: TRBJ2-3; D: TRBD1; size: NA; V: TRBV20-1; CDR3: CSASGGQELRPDTQYF; DNA: TGCAGTGCTAGTGGGGGACAGGAATTACGGCCAGATACGCAGTATTTT
J: TRBJ2-1; D: NA; size: NA; V: TRBV28; CDR3: CASSFFGLHEQFF; DNA: TGTGCCAGCAGTTTCTTCGGTTTGCATGAGCAGTTCTTC
J: TRBJ2-7; D: TRBD1; size: NA; V: TRBV28; CDR3: CASTGTGAYEQYF; DNA: TGTGCCAGCACCGGGACAGGGGCTTACGAGCAGTACTTC
J: TRBJ2-2; D: NA; size: NA; V: TRBV7-9; CDR3: CASSLALDRTGELFF; DNA: TGTGCCAGCAGCTTAGCCCTAGATCGGACCGGGGAGCTGTTTTTT
J: TRBJ2-7; D: NA; size: NA; V: TRBV11-2; CDR3: CASSLGSNRAAYEQYF; DNA: TGTGCCAGCAGCTTAGGTTCGAACAGGGCAGCCTACGAGCAGTACTTC
J: TRBJ2-3; D: TRBD2; size: NA; V: TRBV19; CDR3: CASSISGSSDTQYF; DNA: TGTGCCAGTAGTATTAGCGGGAGCTCAGATACGCAGTATTTT
J: TRBJ1-2; D: TRBD1; size: NA; V: TRBV6-5; CDR3: CASSDRGFTYGYTF; DNA: TGTGCCAGCAGCGACAGGGGGTTTACCTATGGCTACACCTTC
J: TRBJ2-1; D: NA; size: NA; V: TRBV5-1; CDR3: CASSRSDDEQFF; DNA: TGCGCCAGCAGCCGCAGCGACGATGAGCAGTTCTTC
J: TRBJ1-2; D: NA; size: NA; V: TRBV5-4; CDR3: CASSLDRQSDTF; DNA: TGTGCCAGCAGCTTGGATAGGCAGAGCGACACCTTC
J: TRBJ1-5; D: NA; size: NA; V: TRBV28; CDR3: CASSLPLQPQHF; DNA: TGTGCCAGCAGCCTCCCCCTACAGCCCCAGCATTTT
J: TRBJ2-2; D: TRBD1; size: NA; V: TRBV6-5; CDR3: CASSPGQGGWGELFF; DNA: TGTGCCAGCAGCCCAGGACAGGGTGGTTGGGGGGAGCTGTTTTTT
J: TRBJ2-3; D: TRBD2; size: NA; V: TRBV6-2/TRBV6-3; CDR3: CASSPLSGRPHTDTQYF; DNA: TGTGCCAGCAGCCCGCTTAGCGGGAGACCACACACAGATACGCAGTATTTT